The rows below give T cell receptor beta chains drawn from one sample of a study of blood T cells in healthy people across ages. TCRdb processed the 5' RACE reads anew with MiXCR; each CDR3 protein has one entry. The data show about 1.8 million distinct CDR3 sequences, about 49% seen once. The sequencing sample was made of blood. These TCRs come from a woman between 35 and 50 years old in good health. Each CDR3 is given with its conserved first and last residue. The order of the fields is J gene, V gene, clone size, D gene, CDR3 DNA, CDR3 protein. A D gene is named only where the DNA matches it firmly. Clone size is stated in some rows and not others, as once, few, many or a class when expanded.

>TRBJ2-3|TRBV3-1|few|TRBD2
TGTGCCAGCAGCCCACTTCGGACTAGCGGGTACACAGATACGCAGTATTTT
CASSPLRTSGYTDTQYF
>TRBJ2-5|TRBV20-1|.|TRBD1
TGCAGTGCTGTACCGGGACAGGGGGGGAGTGCGAGGTACTTC
CSAVPGQGGSARYF
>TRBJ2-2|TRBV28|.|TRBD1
TGTGCCAGCAGTTCCCCGCGGACAGGGGCCGGGGAGCTGTTTTTT
CASSSPRTGAGELFF
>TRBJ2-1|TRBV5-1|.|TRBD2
TGCGCCAGCAGCGAACCACCTAGCGGGGTTGCCTACAATGAGCAGTTCTTC
CASSEPPSGVAYNEQFF
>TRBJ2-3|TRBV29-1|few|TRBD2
TGCAGCGTAGGAGCGGGGGTGATCACAGATACGCAGTATTTT
CSVGAGVITDTQYF
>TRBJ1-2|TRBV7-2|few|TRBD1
TGTGCCAGCAGACCGACAGGGGGATTGTGGGGCTACACCTTC
CASRPTGGLWGYTF
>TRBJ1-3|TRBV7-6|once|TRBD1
TGTGCCAGCAGCACCCGACAGGGGGACTTAGGAAACACCATATATTTT
CASSTRQGDLGNTIYF
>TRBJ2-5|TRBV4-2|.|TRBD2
TGTGCCAGCAGCCAAGATCGGATTGGGCTAGCGGGGCAAGAGACCCAGTACTTC
CASSQDRIGLAGQETQYF
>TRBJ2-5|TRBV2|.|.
TGTGCCAGCAGTGAAAGGCACTCACAAGAGACCCAGTACTTC
CASSERHSQETQYF
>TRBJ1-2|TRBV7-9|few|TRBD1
TGTGCCAGCAGCCATCGGGACAGGCTTAACTATGGCTACACCTTC
CASSHRDRLNYGYTF
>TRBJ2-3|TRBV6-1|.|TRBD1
TGTGCCAGCAGGCACCAGGGGGTCACAGATACGCAGTATTTT
CASRHQGVTDTQYF
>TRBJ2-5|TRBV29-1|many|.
TGCAGCGTTGACGTGGGTAGCACCCTGGGGGAGCAGTACTTC
CSVDVGSTLGEQYF
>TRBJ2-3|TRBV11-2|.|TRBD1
TGTGCCAGCAGCCCCAGCACGGGACAGGGCACAGATACGCAGTATTTT
CASSPSTGQGTDTQYF
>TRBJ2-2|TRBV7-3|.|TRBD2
TGTGCCAGCAGCCAGACCAGCGGGGGGAACACCGGGGAGCTGTTTTTT
CASSQTSGGNTGELFF
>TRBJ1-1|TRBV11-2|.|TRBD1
TGTGCCAGCAGCGGGGGACAGGGCTGGACTGAAGCTTTCTTT
CASSGGQGWTEAFF
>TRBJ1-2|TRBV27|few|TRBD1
TGTGCCAGCACCCGACAGGGGGCGAAGACTAACTATGGCTACACCTTC
CASTRQGAKTNYGYTF
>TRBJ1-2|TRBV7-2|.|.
TGTGCCAGCAGCTACGAGGGGCGAGGCTATGGCTACACCTTC
CASSYEGRGYGYTF
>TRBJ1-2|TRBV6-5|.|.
TGTGCCAGCAGTTACTTAACCGGAAGGATACAAGTCGGCTACACCTTC
CASSYLTGRIQVGYTF